The clone carrying this T cell receptor (beta chain) has at least ten counts. These data belong to a study of T cells in Graves' hyperthyroidism and ophthalmopathy. The germline CDR1 and CDR2 sequences are MNHEY and SMNVEV (reference sequence). V gave up 8 bases and J gave up 3 bases; unmatched junction bases: 10. The CDR3 runs 15 residues. Authors of the study amplified TCR beta CDR3 regions from RNA transcripts. The HTBI set primed first-round TCR CDR3 RT-PCR. MiXCR was run by TCRdb on the multiplex PCR reads, yielding one entry per CDR3 protein. The data hold around 620,000 distinct CDR3 sequences, with 14% observed a single time.

Sample: blood. The TCR sequence derives from a young woman with Graves' ophthalmopathy. The rearrangement joins TRBV27 to TRBJ1-5; 7 positions match TRBD1. The CDR3, as DNA: TGTGCCAGCCAGGACAGGCCGAGTTCCAATCAGCCCCAGCATTTT. Its translation is CASQDRPSSNQPQHF.